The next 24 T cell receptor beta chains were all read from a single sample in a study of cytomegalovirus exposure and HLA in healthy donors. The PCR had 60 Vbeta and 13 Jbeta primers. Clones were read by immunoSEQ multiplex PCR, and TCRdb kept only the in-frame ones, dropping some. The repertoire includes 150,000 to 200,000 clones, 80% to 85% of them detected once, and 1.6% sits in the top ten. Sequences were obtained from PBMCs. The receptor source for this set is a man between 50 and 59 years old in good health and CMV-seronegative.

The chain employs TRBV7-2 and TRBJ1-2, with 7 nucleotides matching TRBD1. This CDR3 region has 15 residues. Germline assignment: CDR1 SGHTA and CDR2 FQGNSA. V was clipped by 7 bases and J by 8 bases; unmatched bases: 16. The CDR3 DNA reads TGTGCCAGCACCATGGGGACAGCCTTGGTCGAAGGCTACACCTTC. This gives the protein CASTMGTALVEGYTF.

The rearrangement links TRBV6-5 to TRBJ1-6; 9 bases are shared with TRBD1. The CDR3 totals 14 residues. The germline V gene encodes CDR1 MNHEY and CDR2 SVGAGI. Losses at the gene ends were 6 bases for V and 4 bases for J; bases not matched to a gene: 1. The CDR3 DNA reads TGTGCCAGCAGGGGGACAGGGTATAATTCACCCCTCCACTTT. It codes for CASRGTGYNSPLHF.

CDR3 region: CASETSGGAGNEQFF. The CDR3, as DNA: TGTGCCAGCGAGACTAGCGGGGGGGCCGGCAATGAGCAGTTCTTC. V and J are TRBV6-5 and TRBJ2-1; 14 bases are a match to TRBD2. J was trimmed by 6 bases and V by 8 bases; bases with no gene match: 6. Germline V CDR1 and CDR2: MNHEY, SVGAGI. CDR3 length equals 15 residues.

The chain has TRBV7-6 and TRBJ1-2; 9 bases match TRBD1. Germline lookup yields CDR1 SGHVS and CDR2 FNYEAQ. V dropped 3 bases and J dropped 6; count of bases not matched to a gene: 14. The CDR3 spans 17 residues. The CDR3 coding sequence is TGTGCCAGCAGCTTTTCTCTAGGGACCGGACAGGGGAATGGCTACACCTTC. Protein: CASSFSLGTGQGNGYTF. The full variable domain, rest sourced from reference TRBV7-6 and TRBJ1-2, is GAGVSQSPRYKVTKRGQDVALRCDPISGHVSLYWYRQALGQGPEFLTYFNYEAQQDKSGLPNDRFSAERPEGSISTLTIQRTEQRDSAMYRCASSFSLGTGQGNGYTFGSGTRLTVV.

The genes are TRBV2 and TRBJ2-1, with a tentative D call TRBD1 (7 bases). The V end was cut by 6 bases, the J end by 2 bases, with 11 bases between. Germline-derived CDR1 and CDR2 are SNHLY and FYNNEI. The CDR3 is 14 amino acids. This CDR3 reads CASRAGQTYNEQFF. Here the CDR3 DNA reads TGTGCCAGCAGGGCGGGACAGACCTACAATGAGCAGTTCTTC.

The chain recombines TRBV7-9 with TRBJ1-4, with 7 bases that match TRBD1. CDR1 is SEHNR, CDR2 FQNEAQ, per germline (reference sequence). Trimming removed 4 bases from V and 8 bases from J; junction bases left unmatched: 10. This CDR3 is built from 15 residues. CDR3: CASSSLTGIIEKLFF. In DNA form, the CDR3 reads TGTGCCAGCAGCTCATTGACAGGGATTATCGAAAAACTGTTTTTT.

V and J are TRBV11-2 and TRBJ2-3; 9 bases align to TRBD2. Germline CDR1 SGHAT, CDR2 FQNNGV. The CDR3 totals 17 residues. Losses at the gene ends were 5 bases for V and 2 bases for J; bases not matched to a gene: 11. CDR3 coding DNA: TGTGCCAGCAGCCCCTATAGCGGGGGCCCCCCCACAGATACGCAGTATTTT. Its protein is CASSPYSGGPPTDTQYF.

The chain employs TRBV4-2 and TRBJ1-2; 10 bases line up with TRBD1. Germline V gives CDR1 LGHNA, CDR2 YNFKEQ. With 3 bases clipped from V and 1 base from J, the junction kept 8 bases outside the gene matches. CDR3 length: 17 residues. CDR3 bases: TGTGCCAGCAGCCACCCACCGGGACAGGGGATTAACTATGGCTACACCTTC. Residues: CASSHPPGQGINYGYTF.

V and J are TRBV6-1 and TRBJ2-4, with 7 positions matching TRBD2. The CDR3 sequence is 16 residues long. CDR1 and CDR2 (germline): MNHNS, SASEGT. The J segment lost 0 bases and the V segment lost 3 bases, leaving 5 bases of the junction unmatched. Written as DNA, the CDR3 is TGTGCCAGCAGTGATCGACTAGCTTCAGCCAAAAACATTCAGTACTTC. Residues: CASSDRLASAKNIQYF.

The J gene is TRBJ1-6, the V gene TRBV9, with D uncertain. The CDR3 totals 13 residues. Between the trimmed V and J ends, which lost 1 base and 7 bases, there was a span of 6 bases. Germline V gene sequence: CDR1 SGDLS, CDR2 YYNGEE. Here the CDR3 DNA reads TGTGCCAGCAGCGTAAATATCAATTCACCCCTCCACTTT. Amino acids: CASSVNINSPLHF.

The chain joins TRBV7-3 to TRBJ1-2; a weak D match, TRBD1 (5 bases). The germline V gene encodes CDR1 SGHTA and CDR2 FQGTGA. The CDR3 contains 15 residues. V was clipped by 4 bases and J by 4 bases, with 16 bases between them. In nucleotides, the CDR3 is TGTGCCAGCAGCTCCGGACCGACAGAGGTCTATGGCTACACCTTC. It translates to CASSSGPTEVYGYTF.

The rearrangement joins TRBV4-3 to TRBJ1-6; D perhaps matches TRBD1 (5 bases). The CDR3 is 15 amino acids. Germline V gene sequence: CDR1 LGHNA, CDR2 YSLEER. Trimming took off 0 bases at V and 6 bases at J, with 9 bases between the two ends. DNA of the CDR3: TGCGCCAGCAGCCAAGATAGGCAGGGTAATTCACCCCTCCACTTT. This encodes CASSQDRQGNSPLHF.

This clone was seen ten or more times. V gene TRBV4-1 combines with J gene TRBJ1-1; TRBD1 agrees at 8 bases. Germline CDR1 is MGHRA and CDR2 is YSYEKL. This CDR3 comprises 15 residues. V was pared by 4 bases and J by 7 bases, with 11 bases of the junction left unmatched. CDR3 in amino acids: CASSLEGDRGFEAFF. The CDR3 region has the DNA TGCGCCAGCAGCCTCGAGGGAGACAGGGGCTTTGAAGCTTTCTTT.

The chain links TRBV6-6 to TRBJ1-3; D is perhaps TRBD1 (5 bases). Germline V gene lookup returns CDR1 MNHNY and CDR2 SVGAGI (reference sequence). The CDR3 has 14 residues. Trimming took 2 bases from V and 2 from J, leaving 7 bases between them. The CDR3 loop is CASSYGGAGNTIYF. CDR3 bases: TGTGCCAGCAGTTACGGGGGGGCTGGAAACACCATATATTTT.

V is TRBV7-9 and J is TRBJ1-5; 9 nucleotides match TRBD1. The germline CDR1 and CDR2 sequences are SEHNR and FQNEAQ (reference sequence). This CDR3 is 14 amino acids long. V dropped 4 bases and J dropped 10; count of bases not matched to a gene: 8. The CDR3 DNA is TGTGCCAGCAGCTACGGACAGGGGAGGATTCCCCAGCATTTT. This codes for CASSYGQGRIPQHF.

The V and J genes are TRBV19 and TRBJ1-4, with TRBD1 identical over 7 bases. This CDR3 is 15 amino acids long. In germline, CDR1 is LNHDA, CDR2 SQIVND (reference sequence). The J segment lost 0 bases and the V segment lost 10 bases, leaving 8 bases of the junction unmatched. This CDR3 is CATGPGTATNEKLFF. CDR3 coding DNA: TGTGCCACAGGGCCGGGGACAGCAACTAATGAAAAACTGTTTTTT.

CDR3 region: CATSRDMNTEAFF. CDR3 coding DNA: TGTGCCACCAGCAGAGATATGAACACTGAAGCTTTCTTT. The chain joins TRBV15 to TRBJ1-1; D uncertain. V lost 0 bases, J lost 0 bases, and 2 bases lay in between. This CDR3 spans 13 amino acids. Germline V CDR1 and CDR2: LNHNV, YYDKDF (reference sequence).

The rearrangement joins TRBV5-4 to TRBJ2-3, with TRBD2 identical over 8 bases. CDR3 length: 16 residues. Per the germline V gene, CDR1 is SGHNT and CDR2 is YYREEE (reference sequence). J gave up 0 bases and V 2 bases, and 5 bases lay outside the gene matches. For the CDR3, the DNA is TGTGCCAGCAGCTTTCCCCTAGCGGGTAGCACAGATACGCAGTATTTT. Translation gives CASSFPLAGSTDTQYF.

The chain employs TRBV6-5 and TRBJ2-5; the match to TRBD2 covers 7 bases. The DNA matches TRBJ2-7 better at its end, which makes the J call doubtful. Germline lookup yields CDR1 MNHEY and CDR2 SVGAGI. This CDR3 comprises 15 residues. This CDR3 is CASSYSRAGLYEQYF. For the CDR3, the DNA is TGTGCCAGCAGTTACTCTCGGGCGGGACTATACGAGCAGTACTTC.

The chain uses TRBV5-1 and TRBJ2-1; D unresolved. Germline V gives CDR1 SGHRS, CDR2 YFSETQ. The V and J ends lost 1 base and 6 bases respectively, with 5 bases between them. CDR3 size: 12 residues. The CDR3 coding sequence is TGCGCCAGCAGCTTGTTCCGCAATGAGCAGTTCTTC. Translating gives CASSLFRNEQFF.

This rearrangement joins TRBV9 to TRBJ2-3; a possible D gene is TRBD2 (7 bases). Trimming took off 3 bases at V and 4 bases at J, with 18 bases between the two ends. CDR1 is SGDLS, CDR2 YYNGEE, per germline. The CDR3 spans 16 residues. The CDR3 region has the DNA TGTGCCAGCAGCGCACCAAGGGGGGGGGTACCAGATACGCAGTATTTT. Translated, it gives CASSAPRGGVPDTQYF.

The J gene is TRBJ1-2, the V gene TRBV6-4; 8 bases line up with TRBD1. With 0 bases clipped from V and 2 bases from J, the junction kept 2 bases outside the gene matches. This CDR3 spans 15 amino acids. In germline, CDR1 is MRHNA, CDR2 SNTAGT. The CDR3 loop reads CASSDSSGGNYGYTF. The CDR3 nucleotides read TGTGCCAGCAGTGACTCGTCAGGGGGCAACTATGGCTACACCTTC.

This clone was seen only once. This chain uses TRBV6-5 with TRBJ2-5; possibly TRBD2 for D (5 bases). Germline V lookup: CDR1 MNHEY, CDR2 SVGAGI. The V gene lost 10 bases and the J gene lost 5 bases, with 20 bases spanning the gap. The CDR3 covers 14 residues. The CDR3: CATRYGLWEETQYF. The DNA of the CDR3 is TGTGCCACCCGATACGGCCTTTGGGAGGAGACCCAGTACTTC.

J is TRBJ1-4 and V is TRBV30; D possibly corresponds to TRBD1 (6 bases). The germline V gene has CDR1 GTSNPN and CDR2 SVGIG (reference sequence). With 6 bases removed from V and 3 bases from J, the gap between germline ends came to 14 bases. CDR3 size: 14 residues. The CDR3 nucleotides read TGTGCCTGCACCCCGACAGGTTCTAATGAAAAACTGTTTTTT. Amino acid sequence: CACTPTGSNEKLFF.